The present entry profiles one T cell receptor (beta chain) with its context. The data were taken from a study of blood T cell repertoires in COVID-19. In the study overall: The analysed material was cDNA or gDNA that came from T cells, B-cell-depleted T cells, or PBMCs.

This table comes from immunoSEQ multiplex PCR, and its TCRdb copy is limited to in-frame clones, with some not included. Of 100,000 to 150,000 clones in the sample, more than 65% were seen once. The germline V gene has CDR1 SGHAT and CDR2 FQNNGV. Trimming left V 0 bases short and J 3 bases short, with 12 bases between. CDR3 length: 15 residues. V gene TRBV11-2 combines with J gene TRBJ2-7, with D perhaps matching TRBD2 (6 bases). This TCR derives from a woman aged 65 to 85 with acute or convalescent COVID-19. The sample was peripheral blood. In DNA, the CDR3 is TGTGCCAGCAGCTTAGATCTGGGGGGTTTCTACGAGCAGTACTTC. Amino acid sequence: CASSLDLGGFYEQYF.